What follows are 18 T cell receptor beta chains derived from one specimen sequenced in a study of blood T cell repertoires in COVID-19 (TCRdb year 2020). The library was generated by the immunoSEQ multiplex PCR assay. This immuneACCESS table, as held by TCRdb, lists in-frame sequences with V and J called but not all clones. Of the missing ones, under half trace to an unresolved V gene in checked studies; the others have no known cause. This sample lists 150,000 or so clones; 85% to 90% were detected once. About an eighth of the sample is in the top ten clones. Sample: peripheral blood. Receptors originate from a man between 18 and 35 years old with COVID-19, enrolled during active disease.

This clone was recorded only once. This rearrangement joins TRBV30 to TRBJ1-1; 9 nucleotides agree with TRBD1. The germline V gene encodes CDR1 GTSNPN and CDR2 SVGIG (reference sequence). V shed 1 base, J shed 11 bases, and the junction held 14 bases outside the gene matches. The CDR3 extends over 15 amino acids. The chain's CDR3 is CAWSAAPGTGTPAFF. The CDR3 DNA is TGTGCCTGGAGTGCTGCTCCCGGGACAGGGACTCCGGCTTTCTTT.

The chain links TRBV12-3 or TRBV12-4 to TRBJ1-5; D not resolved. V was shortened by 1 base and J by 6 bases, with 4 bases between the two germline ends. The CDR3 is 12 residues long. The CDR3 coding sequence is TGTGCCAGCAGTTTAGTGAGTCAGCCCCAGCATTTT. Amino acid sequence: CASSLVSQPQHF.

The chain combines TRBV28 with TRBJ1-5; D possibly corresponds to TRBD1 (5 bases). The CDR3 runs 13 residues. The V gene lost 6 bases and the J gene lost 7 bases, with 13 bases spanning the gap. The germline CDR1 and CDR2 sequences are MDHEN and SYDVKM. The CDR3, as DNA: TGTGCCAGCAGGCTCACAGGAATGCAGCCCCAGCATTTT. This encodes CASRLTGMQPQHF.

The rearrangement joins TRBV3-1 (or the pseudogene TRBV3-2) to TRBJ2-7; D remains unclear. Germline V gene lookup returns CDR1 LGHDT and CDR2 YNNKEL (reference sequence). Between the trimmed V and J ends, which lost 5 bases and 0 bases, there was a span of 11 bases. The CDR3 is made up of 14 amino acids. CDR3 DNA: TGTGCCAGCAGCGTGAGAATGTTCTCCTACGAGCAGTACTTC. Protein: CASSVRMFSYEQYF.

The V gene is TRBV19, the J gene TRBJ1-1; weak D call: TRBD1 (5 bases). Germline V gene data show CDR1 as LNHDA and CDR2 as SQIVND (reference sequence). With 1 base removed from V and 2 bases from J, the gap between germline ends came to 8 bases. CDR3 length: 14 residues. The CDR3, as DNA: TGTGCCAGTAGTATAGGCGACAGCAACACTGAAGCTTTCTTT. This encodes CASSIGDSNTEAFF.

The CDR3 DNA reads as TGTGCCAGCAGTGAATTTAGGACAGGCGGCTGGGGCTACACCTTC. It yields the protein CASSEFRTGGWGYTF. This chain uses TRBV6-1 with TRBJ1-2; 7 nucleotides align to TRBD1. V shed 2 bases, J shed 8 bases, and the junction held 11 bases outside the gene matches. Per germline, CDR1 MNHNS and CDR2 SASEGT. The CDR3 is 15 residues long.

This sequence joins TRBV3-1 (or the pseudogene TRBV3-2) and TRBJ2-3; tentative D call: TRBD1 (6 bases). V lost 0 bases, J lost 2 bases, and 15 bases lay in between. The CDR3 sequence is 17 residues long. Germline V lookup: CDR1 LGHDT, CDR2 YNNKEL (reference sequence). CDR3 sequence (DNA): TGTGCCAGCAGCCAAGATCCGACGGGACATTCCACAGATACGCAGTATTTT. As protein: CASSQDPTGHSTDTQYF.

CDR3 DNA: TGTGCCTGGGGACAGGGGCTAAAATCCGAGCAGTACTTC. Residues: CAWGQGLKSEQYF. The chain recombines TRBV30 with TRBJ2-7, with 9 bases lining up with TRBD1. J was trimmed by 6 bases and V by 5 bases; bases with no gene match: 8. The CDR3 is made up of 13 amino acids. Per the germline V gene, CDR1 is GTSNPN and CDR2 is SVGIG (reference sequence).

The J gene is TRBJ2-1, the V gene TRBV11-2; 11 positions match TRBD2. The junction had 8 bases not matched to a gene; V was cut back by 2 bases and J by 5 bases. Germline values: CDR1 SGHAT, CDR2 FQNNGV. This CDR3 is 17 amino acids long. The CDR3 here is CASSLFSGRALNNEQFF. The DNA of the CDR3 is TGTGCCAGCAGCTTATTTAGCGGGAGGGCCCTAAACAATGAGCAGTTCTTC.

J is TRBJ2-5 and V is TRBV24-1, with 7 bases matching TRBD1. The germline CDR1 and CDR2 sequences are KGHDR and SFDVKD. The junction had 6 bases not matched to a gene; V was cut back by 4 bases and J by 5 bases. The CDR3 is 14 residues long. CDR3 sequence (DNA): TGTGCCACCAGTGACGACAGGGTGGGTGAGACCCAGTACTTC. Translated, it gives CATSDDRVGETQYF.

The chain combines TRBV7-2 with TRBJ2-5; 7 bases align to TRBD1. The germline V gene has CDR1 SGHTA and CDR2 FQGNSA. The CDR3 has 14 residues. Losses at the gene ends were 4 bases for V and 4 bases for J; bases not matched to a gene: 6. This CDR3 reads CASSSPTGVETQYF. For the CDR3, the DNA is TGTGCCAGCAGCTCGCCTACAGGGGTAGAGACCCAGTACTTC.

The chain combines TRBV19 with TRBJ2-7; D call uncertain. Germline CDR1 LNHDA, CDR2 SQIVND (reference sequence). Trimming took 4 bases from V and 3 from J, leaving 10 bases between them. This CDR3 comprises 13 residues. This chain's CDR3 is CASSTSSGYEQYF. CDR3 nucleotide sequence: TGTGCCAGTAGTACCTCCTCGGGCTACGAGCAGTACTTC.

V usage is TRBV7-9 and J usage is TRBJ2-7; D is possibly TRBD1 (6 bases). This CDR3 region has 15 residues. In germline, CDR1 is SEHNR, CDR2 FQNEAQ (reference sequence). V lost 5 bases and J lost 6, with 20 bases in between. The CDR3: CASSTFSGTQGEQYF. CDR3 nucleotides: TGTGCCAGCAGCACTTTCTCCGGGACACAAGGCGAGCAGTACTTC.

The chain has TRBV27 and TRBJ2-7; 9 nucleotides line up with TRBD1. The V gene's germline CDR1 is MNHEY and CDR2 SMNVEV (reference sequence). V was pared by 6 bases and J by 2 bases, with 5 bases of the junction left unmatched. The CDR3 spans 14 residues. The CDR3 reads CASSRRQGAYEQYF. CDR3 bases: TGTGCCAGCAGCCGCCGACAGGGGGCCTACGAGCAGTACTTC.

This chain joins TRBV19 and TRBJ2-1, with TRBD1 identical over 7 bases. CDR1 is LNHDA, CDR2 SQIVND, per germline (reference sequence). CDR3 size: 17 residues. With V trimmed by 5 bases and J by 0 bases, 10 bases remained unmatched. Here the CDR3 DNA reads TGTGCCAGTAGTTCCCAAGGGGGCCGGAGCTCCTACAATGAGCAGTTCTTC. It codes for CASSSQGGRSSYNEQFF. The full variable domain, in which reference TRBV19 and TRBJ2-1 provide the parts outside the CDR3, is DGGITQSPKYLFRKEGQNVTLSCEQNLNHDAMYWYRQDPGQGLRLIYYSQIVNDFQKGDIAEGYSVSREKKESFPLTVTSAQKNPTAFYLCASSSQGGRSSYNEQFFGPGTRLTVL.

This chain links TRBV7-9 with TRBJ2-3, with unresolved D. Between the trimmed V and J ends, which lost 1 base and 6 bases, there was a span of 8 bases. Germline V gene sequence: CDR1 SEHNR, CDR2 FQNEAQ (reference sequence). CDR3 length: 13 amino acids. CDR3 coding DNA: TGTGCCAGCAGCTTAGGGAGCTTGGATACGCAGTATTTT. Translation gives CASSLGSLDTQYF.

The chain combines TRBV5-5 with TRBJ2-7; 8 bases map to TRBD2. The junction had 2 bases not matched to a gene; V was cut back by 0 bases and J by 6 bases. There are 13 residues in the CDR3. Germline V gives CDR1 SGHKS, CDR2 YYEKEE (reference sequence). As DNA, the CDR3 is TGTGCCAGCAGCTTGGGACTAGCGACCGAGCAGTACTTC. It is translated as CASSLGLATEQYF. The full variable domain, in which reference TRBV5-5 and TRBJ2-7 provide the parts outside the CDR3, is DAGVTQSPTHLIKTRGQQVTLRCSPISGHKSVSWYQQVLGQGPQFIFQYYEKEERGRGNFPDRFSARQFPNYSSELNVNALLLGDSALYLCASSLGLATEQYFGPGTRLTVT.

V is TRBV5-1 and J is TRBJ2-3, with a tentative D call TRBD2 (5 bases). The V gene's germline CDR1 is SGHRS and CDR2 YFSETQ. Trimming removed 0 bases from V and 6 bases from J, with 14 bases in between. CDR3 length: 15 amino acids. In DNA, the CDR3 is TGCGCCAGCAGCTTGGAACTTGTCGGCGGGGATACGCAGTATTTT. Encoded protein: CASSLELVGGDTQYF. The variable domain in full, completed from reference TRBV5-1 and TRBJ2-3, reads KAGVTQTPRYLIKTRGQQVTLSCSPISGHRSVSWYQQTPGQGLQFLFEYFSETQRNKGNFPGRFSGRQFSNSRSEMNVSTLELGDSALYLCASSLELVGGDTQYFGPGTRLTVL.